This T cell receptor beta chain was obtained from a study of shared clonotypes between healthy human individuals. Study-level information: Donors consisted of a couple of women and three men between 18 and 49.

General observations from the study: Larger richness was generally estimated for naive than memory subsets.

A note on this clone: Its antigen is still unknown.

Using around 200 ng DNA, approximately 27,000 T cell genomes, the sorted-subset replicate PCRs were run. Only in-frame clones appear in the TCRdb table, and some are missing; sequencing was by immunoSEQ multiplex PCR. Of fewer than 2.5 million clones in the sample, under 95% were seen once. This CDR3 has 13 amino acids. V lost 4 bases to trimming and J lost 2 bases; unmatched junction nucleotides: 2. Germline V gene data show CDR1 as SGHVS and CDR2 as FQNEAQ. The material sequenced was naive CD4+ T cells from PBMCs. Noted subset: CD45RA+ positively selected. J is TRBJ2-7 and V is TRBV7-8, with 7 bases fitting TRBD1. The receptor was isolated from a man younger than 30 in good health. Some clones in this sample may be carry-over from other donors' samples. The CDR3 nucleotides are TGTGCCAGCAGCTGGACAGGTACCTACGAGCAGTACTTC. It translates to CASSWTGTYEQYF.